This TCR beta chain was captured in a study of metastatic and nonmetastatic thyroid tumors. Study background: Repertoires of blood and of tissue (tumor or nodule) from malignant and benign thyroid patients were compared.

In its sample, this clone was seen many times. Before thyroid surgery, none of the patients had received any treatment. The V gene's germline CDR1 is PRHDT and CDR2 FYEKMQ (reference sequence). Trimming pared 0 bases from V and 0 bases from J, leaving 9 bases between. The CDR3 is 15 residues long. TCRdb re-analyzed the PCR reads through MiXCR. The table records roughly 59,000 clones, about a sixth of them present only once. This TCR came from a male donor with papillary thyroid cancer or a benign thyroid nodule (not recorded which). Some clones in this sample may be carry-over from other donors' samples. The chain links TRBV13 to TRBJ2-7, with a tentative D call TRBD2 (5 bases). The source material was blood. CDR3 DNA sequence: TGTGCCAGCAGCTTAGGGCTAGCTGGCTCCTACGAGCAGTACTTC. Encoded protein: CASSLGLAGSYEQYF. Full variable domain (remainder filled in from reference TRBV13 and TRBJ2-7): AAGVIQSPRHLIKEKRETATLKCYPIPRHDTVYWYQQGPGQDPQFLISFYEKMQSDKGSIPDRFSAQQFSDYHSELNMSSLELGDSALYFCASSLGLAGSYEQYFGPGTRLTVT.